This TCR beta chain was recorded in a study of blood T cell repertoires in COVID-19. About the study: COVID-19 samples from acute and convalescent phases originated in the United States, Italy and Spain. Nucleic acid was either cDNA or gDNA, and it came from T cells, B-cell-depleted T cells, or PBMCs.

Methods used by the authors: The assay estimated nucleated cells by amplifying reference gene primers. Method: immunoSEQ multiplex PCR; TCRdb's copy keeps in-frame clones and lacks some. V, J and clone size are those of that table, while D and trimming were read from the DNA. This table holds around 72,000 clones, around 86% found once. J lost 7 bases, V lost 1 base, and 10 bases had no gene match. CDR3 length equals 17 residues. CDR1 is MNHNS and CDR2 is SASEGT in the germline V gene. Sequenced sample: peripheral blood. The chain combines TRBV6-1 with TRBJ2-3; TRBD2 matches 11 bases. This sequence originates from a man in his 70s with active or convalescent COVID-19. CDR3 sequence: CASSEVLAGGFRNTQYF. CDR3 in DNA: TGTGCCAGCAGTGAAGTTCTAGCGGGAGGTTTTCGGAATACGCAGTATTTT.